The 17 T cell receptor beta chains listed next were all sequenced from one sample in a study of cytomegalovirus exposure and HLA in healthy donors. PCR primers comprised 60 Vbeta and 13 Jbeta primers. Assay: immunoSEQ multiplex PCR; the TCRdb copy retains only in-frame clones and omits some. Of 150,000 to 200,000 clones in the sample, roughly 77% were seen once. Sequenced: PBMCs. The receptors come from a man aged 40-49 years in good health and CMV-seropositive.

The genes are TRBV30 and TRBJ2-1, with 13 nucleotides matching TRBD2. With 3 bases clipped from V and 12 bases from J, the junction kept 8 bases outside the gene matches. CDR1 GTSNPN and CDR2 SVGIG come from the germline V gene (reference sequence). The CDR3 consists of 14 residues. The CDR3 protein is CAWSGTSGMSGQFF. The CDR3 coding sequence is TGTGCCTGGAGCGGGACTAGCGGGATGAGTGGGCAGTTCTTC. Full variable domain (rest looked up from reference TRBV30 and TRBJ2-1): SQTIHQWPATLVQPVGSPLSLECTVEGTSNPNLYWYRQAAGRGLQLLFYSVGIGQISSEVPQNLSASRPQDRQFILSSKKLLLSDSGFYLCAWSGTSGMSGQFFGPGTRLTVL.

The chain recombines TRBV2 with TRBJ2-3, with 12 bases that match TRBD2. V lost 6 bases and J lost 10; bases outside the gene matches: 2. CDR1 SNHLY and CDR2 FYNNEI come from the germline V gene. This CDR3 contains 12 residues. CDR3 amino acids: CASRLAGGPQYF. The CDR3 region has the DNA TGTGCCAGCAGGCTAGCGGGGGGGCCGCAGTATTTT.

The gene calls are TRBV5-4 and TRBJ2-5; tentative D call: TRBD1 (5 bases). CDR3 size: 18 residues. V lost 3 bases, J lost 4 bases, and 25 bases lay in between. Germline V lookup: CDR1 SGHNT, CDR2 YYREEE (reference sequence). Here the CDR3 DNA reads TGTGCCAGCAGCTCTCGCCGTTTCACAGGTGGGGTTGCAGAGACCCAGTACTTC. Translated: CASSSRRFTGGVAETQYF.

This chain uses TRBV2 with TRBJ2-7; 8 nucleotides match TRBD1. The CDR3 sequence is 14 residues long. The V and J ends lost 6 bases and 4 bases, in that order; junction bases with no gene match: 8. Germline loops: CDR1 SNHLY, CDR2 FYNNEI. The CDR3 sequence is CASRSTGGRYEQYF. The CDR3 coding sequence is TGTGCCAGCAGATCAACAGGGGGTAGATACGAGCAGTACTTC.

The chain links TRBV19 to TRBJ1-5; 10 bases fit TRBD1. This CDR3 is 16 amino acids long. V gave up 7 bases and J gave up 5 bases; unmatched junction bases: 11. CDR1 is LNHDA, CDR2 SQIVND, per germline (reference sequence). The CDR3 bases are TGTGCCAGTAATTCCCGGGACAGGGGACCAGATCAGCCCCAGCATTTT. Protein sequence: CASNSRDRGPDQPQHF.

Comment on this clone: A read error may account for a junction end that differs from germline. The V gene is TRBV6-5, the J gene TRBJ1-6; D is unresolved. CDR3 length equals 15 residues. Per the germline V gene, CDR1 is MNHEY and CDR2 is SVGAGI. CDR3 nucleotides: TGTGCCAGCAATTACAGAGGGAGCTATAATTCACCCCTCCACTTT. Amino acid sequence: CASNYRGSYNSPLHF.

The chain uses TRBV2 and TRBJ2-3, with D tentatively TRBD1 (7 bases). V lost 3 bases and J 5 bases, leaving 15 bases between the germline ends. CDR1 SNHLY and CDR2 FYNNEI come from the germline V gene. The CDR3 is made up of 15 amino acids. This CDR3 reads CASSDYRGGLDTQYF. The CDR3 nucleotides read TGTGCCAGCAGTGATTACAGGGGAGGATTAGATACGCAGTATTTT.

This clone was picked up a small number of times. The V gene is TRBV7-2, the J gene TRBJ2-1, with TRBD2 as a possible D gene (5 bases). The germline V gene has CDR1 SGHTA and CDR2 FQGNSA. CDR3 size: 13 residues. Deletions cut 1 base from V and 9 bases from J, with 10 bases between. The CDR3 sequence: CASSLEGVGEQFF. The CDR3, as DNA: TGTGCCAGCAGCTTAGAGGGAGTCGGTGAGCAGTTCTTC.

The chain is built from TRBV27 and TRBJ2-1, with a possible D match to TRBD2 (6 bases). The CDR3 covers 20 residues. With 2 bases removed from V and 1 base from J, the gap between germline ends came to 24 bases. Per the germline V gene, CDR1 is MNHEY and CDR2 is SMNVEV (reference sequence). The DNA of the CDR3 is TGTGCCAGCAGTTTAGTCCCCCCGGGGTTTACGGGAGTATCCTACAATGAGCAGTTCTTC. This sequence encodes CASSLVPPGFTGVSYNEQFF.

V and J are TRBV7-6 and TRBJ2-7, with D perhaps matching TRBD2 (5 bases). Trimming removed 3 bases at V and 5 bases at J, with 14 bases between. Germline CDR1 reads SGHVS; CDR2 reads FNYEAQ. There are 14 residues in the CDR3. This chain's CDR3 is CASSLMPAADEQYF. CDR3 in DNA: TGTGCCAGCAGCTTGATGCCGGCAGCGGACGAGCAGTACTTC.

The V gene is TRBV9, the J gene TRBJ2-5; weak D call: TRBD2 (5 bases). The CDR3 spans 15 residues. Germline CDR1 SGDLS, CDR2 YYNGEE. V lost 4 bases and J lost 5, with 18 bases in between. The CDR3 region has the DNA TGTGCCAGCAGCCAAGATTTCGGGGTAGGGGAGACCCAGTACTTC. Encoded protein: CASSQDFGVGETQYF.

The rearrangement uses TRBV29-1 and TRBJ2-7, with 12 bases matching TRBD1. Germline CDR1 is SQVTM and CDR2 is ANQGSEA. The CDR3 runs 15 residues. V was pared by 7 bases and J by 6 bases, with 13 bases of the junction left unmatched. CDR3 protein: CSAHPGQGADGEQYF. The DNA of the CDR3 is TGCAGCGCCCACCCGGGACAGGGGGCGGATGGCGAGCAGTACTTC.

This chain uses TRBV7-5 with TRBJ1-5. TRBV7-5 is tagged as a pseudogene. The CDR3 runs 14 residues. CDR3 in amino acids: CVRKSLRLERSQHF. DNA of the CDR3: TGTGTCAGAAAATCGTTAAGGCTGGAGAGGTCCCAGCATTTT.

The V call is TRBV10-1, the J call TRBJ2-7; the D gene is possibly TRBD1 (5 bases). Trimming removed 5 bases from V and 4 bases from J, with 24 bases in between. Germline CDR1 WNHNN, CDR2 SYGVQD (reference sequence). The CDR3 contains 17 residues. CDR3 region: CASSRLLDIRVGYEQYF. The CDR3 nucleotides are TGCGCCAGCAGTCGTTTGTTGGACATCCGGGTGGGGTACGAGCAGTACTTC.

The chain combines TRBV5-6 with TRBJ2-5, with D hard to call. Germline CDR1 is SGHDT and CDR2 is YYEEEE. This CDR3 has 13 amino acids. V was cut by 0 bases and J by 2 bases, with 5 bases left in between. The CDR3 spells CASSLDEQETQYF. The CDR3 DNA follows: TGTGCCAGCAGCTTGGACGAGCAAGAGACCCAGTACTTC.

The V call is TRBV5-1, the J call TRBJ2-5, with 9 bases matching TRBD2. The junction had 3 bases not matched to a gene; V was cut back by 3 bases and J by 3 bases. CDR1 SGHRS and CDR2 YFSETQ come from the germline V gene. The CDR3 consists of 14 residues. The CDR3 DNA is TGCGCCAGCAGCTCGAGCGGGGGGAAAGAGACCCAGTACTTC. It yields the protein CASSSSGGKETQYF.

The chain couples TRBV19 to TRBJ1-5; D is possibly TRBD1 (6 bases). Looked up from germline, CDR1 is LNHDA and CDR2 is SQIVND (reference sequence). This CDR3 contains 14 residues. Trimming pared 6 bases from V and 1 base from J, leaving 10 bases between. Written as DNA, the CDR3 is TGTGCCAGTAGGGTCCAGGGGAGCAATCAGCCCCAGCATTTT. This codes for CASRVQGSNQPQHF.